These T cell receptor beta chains were read from a single sample in a study of neoadjuvant nivolumab and ipilimumab in lung cancer. Produced via immunoSEQ multiplex PCR; TCRdb's table is partial and in-frame only. The sample gives approximately 20,000 clones, 75% to 90% of which show up once; approximately 2.1% is in the top ten. The sequencing used peripheral blood, collected before neoadjuvant nivolumab, alone or with ipilimumab. The origin of the receptors is an adult with non-small cell lung cancer. Each CDR3 is given with its conserved first and last residue. The D gene is left open where the match is weak. Clone size is not always given. Where it is, it says once, few, many or a class for expanded clones.

size	J	D	V	CDR3	DNA
NA	TRBJ2-7	TRBD2	TRBV6-6	CAAGAGTYEQYF	TGTGCAGCGGGGGCGGGGACCTACGAGCAGTACTTC
NA	TRBJ1-1	NA	TRBV18	CASSAGTSVTEAFF	TGTGCCAGCTCAGCCGGGACTTCGGTTACTGAAGCTTTCTTT
NA	TRBJ1-2	NA	TRBV30	CAWSVSRAGDYTF	TGTGCCTGGAGTGTATCACGCGCCGGAGACTACACCTTC
NA	TRBJ1-2	NA	TRBV5-1	CASSLEAQYYGYTF	TGCGCCAGCAGCTTGGAGGCACAGTACTATGGCTACACCTTC
NA	TRBJ2-7	TRBD2	TRBV29-1	CSVVTSGLYEQYF	TGCAGCGTTGTGACTAGCGGGCTGTACGAGCAGTACTTC
once	TRBJ1-5	TRBD1	TRBV7-2	CASSALEGAGQPQHF	TGTGCCAGCAGCGCCCTTGAGGGGGCGGGTCAGCCCCAGCATTTT
NA	TRBJ1-1	NA	TRBV5-1	CASSLAGRANTEAFF	TGCGCCAGCAGCTTGGCTGGCCGGGCGAACACTGAAGCTTTCTTT
NA	TRBJ2-7	NA	TRBV5-1	CASSPVAGNYEQYF	TGCGCCAGCAGCCCCGTGGCGGGGAACTACGAGCAGTACTTC
NA	TRBJ2-7	NA	TRBV7-8	CASSLYELEQYF	TGTGCCAGCAGCTTATATGAACTCGAGCAGTACTTC
NA	TRBJ2-1	TRBD2	TRBV11-2	CASSLGLAQNEQFF	TGTGCCAGCAGCTTAGGACTAGCGCAAAACGAGCAGTTCTTC